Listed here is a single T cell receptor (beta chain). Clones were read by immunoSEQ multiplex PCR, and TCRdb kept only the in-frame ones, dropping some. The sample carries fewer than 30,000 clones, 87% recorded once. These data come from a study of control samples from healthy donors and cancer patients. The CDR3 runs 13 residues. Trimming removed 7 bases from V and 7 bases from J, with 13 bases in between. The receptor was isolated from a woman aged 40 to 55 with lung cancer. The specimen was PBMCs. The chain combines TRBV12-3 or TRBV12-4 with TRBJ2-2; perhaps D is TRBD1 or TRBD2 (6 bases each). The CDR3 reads CASKRGASGELFF. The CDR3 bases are TGTGCCAGCAAGAGGGGGGCAAGCGGGGAGCTGTTTTTT.